This T cell receptor (beta chain) derives from a study of response to subunit inactivated influenza vaccine. A remark on this clonotype: Its antigen remains unknown. One end of the junction fails to match germline, which may point to a read error.

TCRdb re-derived calls from the RT-PCR reads in MiXCR, one entry per CDR3 protein. The data show hundreds of thousands of distinct CDR3 sequences, approximately 14% seen once. In germline, CDR1 is KGHSH, CDR2 LQKENI. The CDR3 runs 14 residues. Points from the study as a whole: New T cells are recruited in small numbers by each seasonal influenza vaccination, according to the authors' suggestion.

Sample: PBMCs from blood, taken approximately 13 days after vaccination. This TCR derives from a man aged 45-65 years who received an inactivated influenza vaccine. The chain joins TRBV18 to TRBJ1-2; TRBD1 is a possible D gene (5 bases). CDR3 sequence: CASSPTAANYGYIF. The CDR3 region has the DNA TGTGCCAGCTCACCGACAGCCGCTAACTATGGCTACATCTTC.